These 11 T cell receptor beta chains share one sample of origin, sequenced in a study of shared clonotypes between healthy human individuals. The assay was immunoSEQ multiplex PCR, and TCRdb's table has in-frame clones only and misses some. The sample yields over 2 million clones, about nine tenths seen once. The sample consisted of naive CD4+ T cells from PBMCs. Subset denoted: CD45RA+ positively selected. These receptors all stem from a young man in good health. Some clones in this sample may be carry-over from other donors' samples.

This chain uses TRBV5-1 with TRBJ1-1; possibly TRBD1 for D (6 bases). CDR3 length: 15 amino acids. Germline V gives CDR1 SGHRS, CDR2 YFSETQ. V dropped 2 bases and J dropped 1 base, with 12 bases sitting between them. The CDR3 nucleotides read TGCGCCAGCAGCTTTACACTACAGGGGAACACTGAAGCTTTCTTT. This gives the protein CASSFTLQGNTEAFF. The variable domain in full, completed from reference TRBV5-1 and TRBJ1-1, reads KAGVTQTPRYLIKTRGQQVTLSCSPISGHRSVSWYQQTPGQGLQFLFEYFSETQRNKGNFPGRFSGRQFSNSRSEMNVSTLELGDSALYLCASSFTLQGNTEAFFGQGTRLTVV.

The genes are TRBV18 and TRBJ1-1; weak D call: TRBD1 (5 bases). The CDR3 consists of 16 residues. In germline, CDR1 is KGHSH, CDR2 LQKENI. V was trimmed by 4 bases and J by 1 base, leaving 16 bases between them. For the CDR3, the DNA is TGTGCCAGCTCACGAGCGGGTCCTCAGGGGAACACTGAAGCTTTCTTT. Encoded protein: CASSRAGPQGNTEAFF.

V gene TRBV2 combines with J gene TRBJ1-4; D unclear. V lost 8 bases to trimming and J lost 5 bases, with 18 bases between them. The V gene's germline CDR1 is SNHLY and CDR2 FYNNEI. CDR3 length equals 15 residues. The CDR3 DNA reads TGTGCCAGCGTTTTTATGGCGACCGCCAATGAAAAACTGTTTTTT. Translated: CASVFMATANEKLFF.

The CDR3 sequence is CASRSASGSYEQYF. DNA for the CDR3: TGCGCCAGCAGGAGTGCTAGCGGGAGCTACGAGCAGTACTTC. V gene TRBV5-1 combines with J gene TRBJ2-7; 10 bases align to TRBD2. This CDR3 has 14 residues. The V gene's germline CDR1 is SGHRS and CDR2 YFSETQ. V lost 5 bases, J lost 3 bases, and 5 bases stayed unmatched.

This clone was found once. The gene calls are TRBV5-1 and TRBJ2-6; D might be TRBD2 (5 bases). Looked up from germline, CDR1 is SGHRS and CDR2 is YFSETQ. There are 16 residues in the CDR3. V lost 3 bases and J 2 bases, leaving 12 bases between the germline ends. CDR3 region: CASSSEVGTGANVLTF. In nucleotides, the CDR3 is TGCGCCAGCAGCTCGGAGGTAGGGACTGGGGCCAACGTCCTGACTTTC.

This chain links TRBV6-6 with TRBJ2-1, with 9 bases matching TRBD2. The ends lost 0 bases at V and 10 bases at J; junction bases unmatched: 10. Germline V CDR1 and CDR2: MNHNY, SVGAGI (reference sequence). The CDR3 runs 16 residues. CDR3 sequence: CASSYSVAGAPGEQFF. DNA of the CDR3: TGTGCCAGCAGTTACTCAGTAGCGGGGGCCCCGGGGGAGCAGTTCTTC.

The chain uses TRBV28 and TRBJ2-5; D remains unclear. This CDR3 comprises 14 residues. V was shortened by 6 bases and J by 2 bases, with 13 bases between the two germline ends. Germline assignment: CDR1 MDHEN and CDR2 SYDVKM. CDR3 nucleotide sequence: TGTGCCAGCAGCCGGCCGAGGTCTCAAGAGACCCAGTACTTC. This gives the protein CASSRPRSQETQYF.

This sequence joins TRBV28 and TRBJ2-5; D gene unclear. This CDR3 contains 14 residues. Trimming shortened V by 6 bases and J by 1 base, and 12 bases separated the two germline ends. Germline V lookup: CDR1 MDHEN, CDR2 SYDVKM. For the CDR3, the DNA is TGTGCCAGCAGCCGCGCCGTTTCCCAAGAGACCCAGTACTTC. As protein: CASSRAVSQETQYF.

The rearrangement uses TRBV15 and TRBJ2-7; 7 positions agree with TRBD2. Germline V gene lookup returns CDR1 LNHNV and CDR2 YYDKDF (reference sequence). V shed 10 bases and J 6 bases; nucleotides not matched to a gene: 9. This CDR3 region has 12 residues. CDR3 DNA sequence: TGTGCCAGCGGACGGGGGGTGTTCGAGCAGTACTTC. Translating it yields CASGRGVFEQYF.

Worth noting for this clone: Other DNA sequences from this sample encode an identical CDR3 as well. V usage is TRBV5-1 and J usage is TRBJ2-1; TRBD2 agrees at 8 bases. Trimming cost V 0 bases and J 9 bases; bases outside gene matches: 2. The CDR3 contains 13 residues. The germline V gene encodes CDR1 SGHRS and CDR2 YFSETQ. The DNA of the CDR3 is TGCGCCAGCAGCTTGGAGGGACTAGGTGAGCAGTTCTTC. This sequence encodes CASSLEGLGEQFF.

This clone occurred once. V gene TRBV7-3 combines with J gene TRBJ2-3, with D possibly called TRBD1 or TRBD2 (5 bases each). V lost 0 bases to trimming and J lost 5 bases, with 9 bases between them. The CDR3 sequence is 14 residues long. Germline-derived CDR1 and CDR2 are SGHTA and FQGTGA. The CDR3 loop is CASSLTPGRDTQYF. CDR3 nucleotides: TGTGCCAGCAGCTTAACGCCGGGGCGAGATACGCAGTATTTT.